These 8 T cell receptor beta chains originate from one sample sequenced in a study of immune heterogeneity within non-small cell lung tumors. For each sample, template was around 650 ng of bulk tumor genomic DNA. Biopsy collection occurred during surgery, with several far-apart biopsies per primary tumor. Each patient presented with untreated, newly diagnosed non-small cell lung cancer and received curative surgery. Using 32 V and 13 J primers, multiplex PCR amplified TCR beta CDR3. One entry per CDR3 protein, called by TCRdb with MiXCR from the multiplex PCR reads. The table includes some 30,000 distinct CDR3 sequences, approximately 30% detected once. Sequencing used lung tumor tissue. These receptors were obtained from a man in his forties with non-small cell lung cancer.

The sample holds many counts of this clonotype. The V and J genes are TRBV20-1 and TRBJ1-5; possibly TRBD1 for D (5 bases). Per germline, CDR1 DFQATT and CDR2 SNEGSKA (reference sequence). V lost 0 bases and J 6 bases, leaving 9 bases between the germline ends. CDR3 size: 13 residues. In DNA form, the CDR3 reads TGCAGTGCTAGAGAGACCAGGGTTCAGCCCCAGCATTTT. This gives the protein CSARETRVQPQHF.

The table lists this clonotype with many counts. The chain combines TRBV3-1 with TRBJ2-7; D is ambiguous. V was clipped by 1 base and J by 0 bases, with 7 bases between them. CDR1 and CDR2 from the germline V gene are LGHDT and YNNKEL (reference sequence). The CDR3 runs to 14 residues. In DNA, the CDR3 is TGTGCCAGCAGCCAAGGCCGTAACTCCTACGAGCAGTACTTC. Translating gives CASSQGRNSYEQYF.

This clonotype occurred many times. The chain uses TRBV6-1 and TRBJ2-7; maybe TRBD1 (6 bases). The length of the CDR3 is 15 residues. The V end lost 1 base, the J end lost 4 bases, and 14 bases lay between the germline ends. Looked up from germline, CDR1 is MNHNS and CDR2 is SASEGT. The CDR3 bases are TGTGCCAGCAGTGAAGAAGACAGGATTTGGTACGAGCAGTACTTC. Translating it yields CASSEEDRIWYEQYF.

For this clonotype: With a much larger clone just one base away, this may be a read error. Likely a read error: the CDR3 ends without its conserved phenylalanine or tryptophan. This chain links TRBV5-1 with TRBJ1-2; 9 bases map to TRBD1. Germline CDR1 is SGHRS and CDR2 is YFSETQ. CDR3 size: 15 residues. V was clipped by 4 bases and J by 2 bases; unmatched bases: 6. DNA for the CDR3: TGCGCCAGCAGCGGATGGACAGGGGCCAACTATGGCTACACCTTA. As protein: CASSGWTGANYGYTL.

Many counts were recorded for this clonotype. This chain joins TRBV9 and TRBJ1-2; 7 bases fit TRBD1. V dropped 4 bases and J dropped 6; count of bases not matched to a gene: 6. The germline gives CDR1 SGDLS, CDR2 YYNGEE. The CDR3 covers 13 residues. The CDR3 nucleotides read TGTGCCAGCAGCTCCGGGACAGCGCATGGCTACACCTTC. Translation: CASSSGTAHGYTF.

About this clonotype: A much more abundant neighbour one base away suggests this may be a read error. No conserved phenylalanine or tryptophan ends this CDR3, so it is likely a read error. The chain joins TRBV6-1 to TRBJ1-6, with a tentative D call TRBD1 (5 bases). In germline, CDR1 is MNHNS, CDR2 SASEGT. The CDR3 consists of 14 residues. The V and J ends lost 7 bases and 8 bases respectively, with 15 bases between them. The DNA for the CDR3 is TGTGCCAGCACATGGGGCGAAGGGGATTCACCCCTCCACCTT. It translates to CASTWGEGDSPLHL.

This clonotype was counted between two and nine times. The chain uses TRBV6-2 or TRBV6-3 and TRBJ2-2; D ambiguous. Per the germline V gene, CDR1 is MNHEY and CDR2 is SVGEGT. Trimming left V 0 bases short and J 9 bases short, with 8 bases between. CDR3 length equals 13 residues. This CDR3 is CASSYSSHRELFF. For the CDR3, the DNA is TGTGCCAGCAGTTACTCTAGTCATAGGGAGCTGTTTTTT.

CDR3 nucleotide sequence: TGTGCCAGCAGCCCATCTTGGGGGCCTAATGAAAAACTGTTTTTT. This sequence encodes CASSPSWGPNEKLFF. The chain links TRBV11-3 to TRBJ1-4, with D possibly TRBD1 on 6 matching bases. This CDR3 is built from 15 residues. The germline V gene has CDR1 SGHNT and CDR2 YENEEA. Trimming removed 5 bases from V and 3 bases from J, with 13 bases in between.